Below, 20 T cell receptor beta chains from the same sample are listed, as sequenced in a study of T cell repertoires in cytomegalovirus infection. TCRdb re-analysed the reads in MiXCR, keeping a single row per CDR3 protein. The sample consists of 160,000 or so distinct CDR3 sequences, 15% to 20% of them appearing once. Sequenced material: CD8+ T cells from PBMCs. The receptors derive from a human donor in good health (CMV status not recorded). Some clones in this sample may be carry-over from other donors' samples.

V gene TRBV15 combines with J gene TRBJ1-5; no definite D call. The CDR3 consists of 13 residues. Germline loops: CDR1 LNHNV, CDR2 YYDKDF (reference sequence). V lost 8 bases to trimming and J lost 7 bases, with 15 bases between them. CDR3 residues: CATGRITGQPQHF. The CDR3, as DNA: TGTGCCACCGGACGGATCACGGGACAGCCCCAGCATTTT.

The chain carries TRBV7-2 and TRBJ2-7; D is unclear. Trimming stripped 1 base from V and 2 bases from J, with 12 bases between. Germline CDR1 reads SGHTA; CDR2 reads FQGNSA. CDR3 length: 15 residues. The CDR3 coding sequence is TGTGCCAGCAGCTTAGGAGAGTGGGCCACCTACGAGCAGTACTTC. This translates into CASSLGEWATYEQYF.

This clonotype occurred a few times. The V and J genes are TRBV7-9 and TRBJ2-3; D remains ambiguous. Germline loops: CDR1 SEHNR, CDR2 FQNEAQ (reference sequence). V shed 2 bases and J shed 4 bases, with 16 bases lying between them. The CDR3 extends over 16 amino acids. This chain's CDR3 is CASSLTSFEGPDTQYF. In nucleotides, the CDR3 is TGTGCCAGCAGCTTAACGTCCTTCGAAGGTCCAGATACGCAGTATTTT.

V gene TRBV6-2 or TRBV6-3 combines with J gene TRBJ2-1, with 12 positions matching TRBD2. The V gene's germline CDR1 is MNHEY and CDR2 SVGEGT. CDR3 size: 15 residues. CDR3 sequence: CESSPTSGGYNEQFF. The CDR3, as DNA: TGTGAAAGCAGTCCGACTAGCGGGGGCTACAATGAGCAGTTCTTC.

This clonotype was counted at least ten times. The chain combines TRBV7-2 with TRBJ1-2, with TRBD1 as a possible D gene (5 bases). V lost 4 bases and J 1 base, leaving 7 bases between the germline ends. Per the germline V gene, CDR1 is SGHTA and CDR2 is FQGNSA. The CDR3 has 13 amino acids. The CDR3 nucleotides read TGTGCCAGCAGCTGGGGCGGTAACTATGGCTACACCTTC. Translating it yields CASSWGGNYGYTF.

This clonotype occurred a few times. The J gene is TRBJ1-1, the V gene TRBV7-9; D ambiguous. Trimming took off 6 bases at V and 1 base at J, with 6 bases between the two ends. This CDR3 is built from 12 residues. In germline, CDR1 is SEHNR, CDR2 FQNEAQ (reference sequence). CDR3 protein: CASRKENTEAFF. The CDR3 DNA reads as TGTGCCAGCAGGAAGGAGAACACTGAAGCTTTCTTT. Combining the CDR3 with reference TRBV7-9 and TRBJ1-1 gives the whole variable domain DTGVSQNPRHKITKRGQNVTFRCDPISEHNRLYWYRQTLGQGPEFLTYFQNEAQLEKSRLLSDRFSAERPKGSFSTLEIQRTEQGDSAMYLCASRKENTEAFFGQGTRLTVV.

V and J are TRBV5-5 and TRBJ2-7; 9 bases line up with TRBD2. CDR3 length: 15 residues. From germline, CDR1 is SGHKS and CDR2 YYEKEE (reference sequence). V lost 1 base and J lost 4; bases outside the gene matches: 6. CDR3 nucleotide sequence: TGTGCCAGCAGCTTGTCGGCTAGCGGGATGTACGAGCAGTACTTC. Encoded protein: CASSLSASGMYEQYF.

J is TRBJ2-7 and V is TRBV5-1; perhaps TRBD1 as D (7 bases). V was pared by 4 bases and J by 0 bases, with 23 bases between. CDR1 SGHRS and CDR2 YFSETQ come from the germline V gene. The CDR3 contains 18 residues. The CDR3 spells CASSIHGGTDTRSYEQYF. The DNA of the CDR3 is TGCGCCAGCAGCATACACGGAGGGACAGATACTCGCTCCTACGAGCAGTACTTC.

J is TRBJ2-2 and V is TRBV12-3 or TRBV12-4, with 10 bases identical to TRBD2. The ends lost 5 bases at V and 4 bases at J; junction bases unmatched: 7. The CDR3 runs 16 residues. CDR3 protein: CASSPLAGESTGELFF. The CDR3 bases are TGTGCCAGCAGTCCGCTAGCGGGGGAAAGCACCGGGGAGCTGTTTTTT.

This chain connects TRBV29-1 to TRBJ1-2; the match to TRBD1 covers 7 bases. V was pared by 5 bases and J by 6 bases, with 12 bases of the junction left unmatched. The V gene's germline CDR1 is SQVTM and CDR2 ANQGSEA. The CDR3 sequence is 14 residues long. The CDR3 here is CSVHNPTGADGYTF. CDR3 nucleotide sequence: TGCAGCGTTCACAATCCCACAGGGGCGGATGGCTACACCTTC.

This chain links TRBV12-3 or TRBV12-4 with TRBJ2-2; 16 nucleotides agree with TRBD2. V lost 2 bases, J lost 1 base, and 10 bases stayed unmatched. The CDR3 has 21 amino acids. The CDR3 sequence is CASSLTRGLAGGYGNTGELFF. The CDR3 DNA follows: TGTGCCAGCAGTTTAACCCGGGGACTAGCGGGAGGGTATGGGAACACCGGGGAGCTGTTTTTT.

This chain links TRBV27 with TRBJ2-7, with D possibly being TRBD2 (8 bases). Trimming removed 5 bases at V and 3 bases at J, with 23 bases between. The CDR3 is 17 residues long. Looked up from germline, CDR1 is MNHEY and CDR2 is SMNVEV (reference sequence). CDR3 in amino acids: CASSPTGVSGRGYEQYF. The CDR3 DNA sequence: TGTGCCAGCAGTCCAACAGGGGTGAGCGGGAGAGGCTACGAGCAGTACTTC.

The chain joins TRBV7-2 to TRBJ2-7, with D perhaps assigned TRBD1 or TRBD2 (5 bases each). Germline assignment: CDR1 SGHTA and CDR2 FQGNSA. Trimming removed 5 bases from V and 0 bases from J, with 14 bases in between. The CDR3 extends over 15 amino acids. The chain's CDR3 is CASSLNGAPSYEQYF. CDR3 coding DNA: TGTGCCAGCAGCCTTAACGGGGCCCCCTCCTACGAGCAGTACTTC.

This clonotype was seen ten or more times. The chain uses TRBV7-2 and TRBJ2-7; 9 positions match TRBD2. V was pared by 1 base and J by 3 bases, with 10 bases of the junction left unmatched. The CDR3 runs 17 residues. Looked up from germline, CDR1 is SGHTA and CDR2 is FQGNSA. As DNA, the CDR3 is TGTGCCAGCAGCTTAGGTGGAGGGCTAGCGGGACGCTACGAGCAGTACTTC. Residues: CASSLGGGLAGRYEQYF.

The chain employs TRBV12-5 and TRBJ1-5; the match to TRBD1 covers 8 bases. The CDR3 covers 15 residues. CDR1 and CDR2 (germline): LGHNT, FRNRAP. J was trimmed by 6 bases and V by 5 bases; bases with no gene match: 9. The CDR3 here is CASGGQGVLPQPQHF. The CDR3 bases are TGTGCTAGTGGTGGACAGGGCGTCTTGCCTCAGCCCCAGCATTTT.

The chain links TRBV9 to TRBJ2-4; D remains ambiguous. The CDR3 totals 13 residues. In germline, CDR1 is SGDLS, CDR2 YYNGEE. V was shortened by 2 bases and J by 5 bases, with 8 bases between the two germline ends. Here the CDR3 reads CASSVGRQNIQYF. CDR3 nucleotide sequence: TGTGCCAGCAGCGTGGGCCGTCAAAACATTCAGTACTTC.

This chain links TRBV28 with TRBJ1-5; 8 bases fit TRBD1. The CDR3 contains 12 residues. Germline V gene data show CDR1 as MDHEN and CDR2 as SYDVKM. V lost 8 bases and J lost 5; bases outside the gene matches: 2. The CDR3 region is CASGQGDQPQHF. CDR3 coding DNA: TGTGCCAGCGGACAGGGTGATCAGCCCCAGCATTTT. Combining the CDR3 with reference TRBV28 and TRBJ1-5 gives the whole variable domain DVKVTQSSRYLVKRTGEKVFLECVQDMDHENMFWYRQDPGLGLRLIYFSYDVKMKEKGDIPEGYSVSREKKERFSLILESASTNQTSMYLCASGQGDQPQHFGDGTRLSIL.

This clonotype was picked up a small number of times. The V call is TRBV7-6, the J call TRBJ1-5; possible D gene TRBD1, 5 bases. This CDR3 is built from 16 residues. V was shortened by 1 base and J by 3 bases, with 13 bases between the two germline ends. CDR1 and CDR2 from the germline V gene are SGHVS and FNYEAQ. The CDR3 sequence is CASSLEGGVINQPQHF. The CDR3 DNA follows: TGTGCCAGCAGCTTAGAAGGAGGGGTTATCAATCAGCCCCAGCATTTT.

This clonotype was found a few times. V gene TRBV29-1 combines with J gene TRBJ2-7; possibly TRBD1 for D (6 bases). With 6 bases removed from V and 7 bases from J, the gap between germline ends came to 16 bases. The germline gives CDR1 SQVTM, CDR2 ANQGSEA. This CDR3 spans 12 amino acids. In DNA, the CDR3 is TGCAGCGTCAGCCTGGGGGCCGGGGAGCAGTACTTC. The encoded protein is CSVSLGAGEQYF.

This clonotype turned up a few times. The rearrangement links TRBV28 to TRBJ2-3, with D hard to call. Trimming took off 3 bases at V and 0 bases at J, with 7 bases between the two ends. CDR1 is MDHEN, CDR2 SYDVKM, per germline. This CDR3 is built from 14 residues. The CDR3 is CASSFRPSTDTQYF. The CDR3 nucleotides are TGTGCCAGCAGTTTTAGACCTAGCACAGATACGCAGTATTTT.